The 24 T cell receptor beta chains presented below share a single source sample, sequenced in a study of T-cell memory formation after mild COVID-19. MiXCR, applied by TCRdb to the 5' RACE reads, yields one record per CDR3 protein. The table lists around 180,000 distinct CDR3 sequences, roughly 17% of them singletons, with under 2.5% in the top ten. The sample taken for sequencing was PBMCs or a T cell subset sorted from them (not recorded which). The receptors here all came from an adult woman who had mild COVID-19 (a few samples of this study predate the infection). Cell type and time point are not known.

The genes are TRBV12-3 or TRBV12-4 and TRBJ1-1, with a tentative D call TRBD1 (5 bases). Trimming left V 3 bases short and J 4 bases short, with 12 bases between. CDR3 length: 14 residues. CDR3 sequence reads: CASSFVGVTTEAFF. The DNA of the CDR3 is TGTGCCAGCAGTTTCGTGGGGGTTACCACTGAAGCTTTCTTT.

This clonotype was counted a few times. The chain is built from TRBV7-9 and TRBJ1-5; 7 nucleotides align to TRBD1. Germline V gene sequence: CDR1 SEHNR, CDR2 FQNEAQ (reference sequence). The CDR3 totals 14 residues. After removal of 10 bases from V and 3 bases from J, the junction contained 9 bases not matched to a gene. The CDR3 here is CATSGTGANQPQHF. The CDR3 coding sequence is TGTGCCACCTCAGGCACAGGGGCCAATCAGCCCCAGCATTTT.

The chain is built from TRBV24-1 and TRBJ2-3; 10 bases agree with TRBD2. The CDR3 consists of 17 residues. The ends lost 4 bases at V and 2 bases at J; junction bases unmatched: 8. Germline assignment: CDR1 KGHDR and CDR2 SFDVKD. In nucleotides, the CDR3 is TGTGCCACCAGTGACCATAGCGGGAGGCCCAACACAGATACGCAGTATTTT. This gives the protein CATSDHSGRPNTDTQYF.

This clonotype was counted only a few times. The J gene is TRBJ2-7, the V gene TRBV7-2; TRBD2 agrees at 10 bases. V trimming: 4 bases; J trimming: 2 bases; junction bases outside the gene matches: 8. Germline V gives CDR1 SGHTA, CDR2 FQGNSA. The CDR3 sequence is 16 residues long. Here the CDR3 reads CASSYRTSGITYEQYF. DNA for the CDR3: TGTGCCAGCAGCTATCGGACTAGCGGTATCACCTACGAGCAGTACTTC.

This clonotype was counted between two and nine times. V usage is TRBV9 and J usage is TRBJ2-3; 8 bases map to TRBD2. The germline V gene has CDR1 SGDLS and CDR2 YYNGEE. With V trimmed by 3 bases and J by 3 bases, 9 bases remained unmatched. This CDR3 is built from 16 residues. The CDR3 is CASSARRSGSTDTQYF. CDR3 nucleotides: TGTGCCAGCAGCGCCCGAAGGAGCGGGAGTACAGATACGCAGTATTTT.

The V call is TRBV18, the J call TRBJ1-1, with TRBD1 as a possible D gene (5 bases). The germline gives CDR1 KGHSH, CDR2 LQKENI. V was pared by 8 bases and J by 6 bases, with 19 bases between. CDR3 size: 14 residues. In DNA, the CDR3 is TGTGCCAGCCGAGGGACCGAGGTAGGACCTGAAGCTTTCTTT. It codes for CASRGTEVGPEAFF.

This clonotype was seen only a few times. The chain carries TRBV7-2 and TRBJ2-3, with 13 bases fitting TRBD2. This CDR3 comprises 15 residues. Germline lookup yields CDR1 SGHTA and CDR2 FQGNSA. With 5 bases clipped from V and 3 bases from J, the junction kept 2 bases outside the gene matches. The CDR3 sequence is CASSLTSGRTDTQYF. Here the CDR3 DNA reads TGTGCCAGCAGCCTGACTAGCGGGAGGACAGATACGCAGTATTTT.

This clonotype was seen a few times. The chain uses TRBV2 and TRBJ1-3; D possibly corresponds to TRBD1 (5 bases). Germline CDR1 reads SNHLY; CDR2 reads FYNNEI. The CDR3 is 14 residues long. The V and J ends lost 2 bases and 8 bases respectively, with 13 bases between them. CDR3 nucleotide sequence: TGTGCCAGCAGTGAATTTGCAGGGTATGACACCATATATTTT. Translation: CASSEFAGYDTIYF.

This clonotype came up many times. The rearrangement joins TRBV5-1 to TRBJ2-3, with 8 bases aligning to TRBD2. CDR3 size: 14 residues. With V trimmed by 6 bases and J by 5 bases, 8 bases remained unmatched. Germline loops: CDR1 SGHRS, CDR2 YFSETQ. The CDR3, as DNA: TGCGCCAGCACCCCAGCGGGAGTGGGAGATACGCAGTATTTT. Its translation: CASTPAGVGDTQYF.

The V call is TRBV11-3, the J call TRBJ2-2; D unresolved. This CDR3 has 12 amino acids. Trimming pared 4 bases from V and 5 bases from J, leaving 5 bases between. Germline V gene data show CDR1 as SGHNT and CDR2 as YENEEA. In DNA form, the CDR3 reads TGTGCCAGCAGCTACGTGACCGGGGAGCTGTTTTTT. This encodes CASSYVTGELFF.

V is TRBV5-1 and J is TRBJ1-1; tentatively, D is TRBD1 (6 bases). This CDR3 has 16 amino acids. Trimming removed 2 bases from V and 2 bases from J, with 16 bases in between. Germline CDR1 SGHRS, CDR2 YFSETQ. As DNA, the CDR3 is TGCGCCAGCAGCTTTTTGGCAGGGGCTTACAACACTGAAGCTTTCTTT. Translated: CASSFLAGAYNTEAFF.

There are a few counts of this clonotype. V gene TRBV7-3 combines with J gene TRBJ2-3; D gene uncertain. Germline CDR1 SGHTA, CDR2 FQGTGA. V was pared by 2 bases and J by 7 bases, with 13 bases between. The CDR3 sequence is 14 residues long. The CDR3 reads CASSLGQLSNTQYF. The DNA for the CDR3 is TGTGCCAGCAGCTTAGGCCAGCTATCAAATACGCAGTATTTT.

The CDR3 loop is CASSLAGTPGAEAFF. CDR3 DNA sequence: TGTGCCAGCAGCTTAGCCGGGACACCGGGCGCTGAAGCTTTCTTT. The chain carries TRBV7-8 and TRBJ1-1; weak D call: TRBD1 (6 bases). In germline, CDR1 is SGHVS, CDR2 FQNEAQ. The ends were cut back, 0 bases at V and 6 bases at J, with 14 bases in the middle. The CDR3 has 15 residues.

This clonotype has a handful of counts. V and J are TRBV20-1 and TRBJ2-7, with D possibly matching TRBD2 (5 bases). Trimming pared 3 bases from V and 3 bases from J, leaving 12 bases between. From germline, CDR1 is DFQATT and CDR2 SNEGSKA (reference sequence). This CDR3 spans 13 amino acids. DNA of the CDR3: TGCAGTGCTAGGTTGTCAGGACTCTACGAGCAGTACTTC. This codes for CSARLSGLYEQYF.

V gene TRBV5-1 combines with J gene TRBJ2-5, with 9 positions matching TRBD1. The CDR3 is 15 amino acids. Trimming at V came to 5 bases and at J to 4 bases, leaving 9 bases not matched to a gene. Germline CDR1 and CDR2: SGHRS and YFSETQ. The CDR3 DNA sequence: TGCGCCAGCAGGGAACTTCCGGGACAGGGAGAGACCCAGTACTTC. Its protein is CASRELPGQGETQYF.

Notes on this clonotype: The junction shows a germline mismatch at one end, possibly a read error. The chain carries TRBV29-1 and TRBJ1-5; D remains unclear. CDR3 length: 13 residues. CDR1 SQVTM and CDR2 ANQGSEA come from the germline V gene. The CDR3 is CSVQDGSNQPQHF. DNA for the CDR3: TGCAGCGTTCAAGATGGGAGCAATCAGCCCCAGCATTTT.

This clonotype was observed a few times. The chain employs TRBV7-9 and TRBJ2-4; 11 bases line up with TRBD1. This CDR3 spans 16 amino acids. Germline-derived CDR1 and CDR2 are SEHNR and FQNEAQ (reference sequence). V trimming: 5 bases; J trimming: 3 bases; junction bases outside the gene matches: 6. The CDR3 DNA follows: TGTGCCAGCAGCCCAGGGACAGGGGGTGACAAAAACATTCAGTACTTC. It translates to CASSPGTGGDKNIQYF.

The chain uses TRBV5-1 and TRBJ2-1, with D possibly being TRBD1 (5 bases). There are 16 residues in the CDR3. V was trimmed by 4 bases and J by 0 bases, leaving 14 bases between them. Germline assignment: CDR1 SGHRS and CDR2 YFSETQ. The CDR3 spells CASSTRRTSSYNEQFF. DNA of the CDR3: TGCGCCAGCAGCACAAGACGGACAAGCTCCTACAATGAGCAGTTCTTC.

This clonotype was seen a handful of times. V usage is TRBV2 and J usage is TRBJ1-1; TRBD1 is a possible D gene (6 bases). V was cut by 6 bases and J by 5 bases, with 13 bases left in between. Germline loops: CDR1 SNHLY, CDR2 FYNNEI. The CDR3 covers 13 residues. Here the CDR3 reads CASSQGRGTEAFF. CDR3 coding DNA: TGTGCCAGCAGCCAGGGTAGGGGGACTGAAGCTTTCTTT.

This clonotype was recorded a few times. This sequence joins TRBV2 and TRBJ2-7; D gene uncertain. The ends were cut back, 5 bases at V and 5 bases at J, with 10 bases in the middle. Germline V lookup: CDR1 SNHLY, CDR2 FYNNEI. This CDR3 has 12 residues. The CDR3 reads CASSLGIHEQYF. DNA for the CDR3: TGTGCCAGCAGTTTGGGGATACACGAGCAGTACTTC.

The table lists this clonotype with many counts. The J gene is TRBJ1-1, the V gene TRBV20-1, with D unresolved. The V end was cut by 5 bases, the J end by 0 bases, with 7 bases between. Germline V gene lookup returns CDR1 DFQATT and CDR2 SNEGSKA (reference sequence). The CDR3 is made up of 12 amino acids. The CDR3 DNA sequence: TGCAGTGCTCAACTTATGAACACTGAAGCTTTCTTT. Its translation is CSAQLMNTEAFF.

This clonotype showed up just a few times. The chain recombines TRBV6-5 with TRBJ1-6; D may be TRBD1 (5 bases). Deletions cut 6 bases from V and 4 bases from J, with 7 bases between. The CDR3 consists of 13 residues. Germline V CDR1 and CDR2: MNHEY, SVGAGI. CDR3 in amino acids: CASRQDYNSPLHF. DNA of the CDR3: TGTGCCAGCAGACAGGATTATAATTCACCCCTCCACTTT.

This clonotype was counted between two and nine times. This chain joins TRBV5-1 and TRBJ1-1, with 9 bases matching TRBD1. The germline V gene encodes CDR1 SGHRS and CDR2 YFSETQ. The CDR3 is 16 amino acids. J was trimmed by 1 base and V by 3 bases; bases with no gene match: 7. CDR3 loop: CASSSLQGAANTEAFF. In DNA form, the CDR3 reads TGCGCCAGCAGCTCCCTACAGGGGGCGGCGAACACTGAAGCTTTCTTT.

The V gene is TRBV7-2, the J gene TRBJ2-3; no definite D call. Germline CDR1 is SGHTA and CDR2 is FQGNSA. Trimming removed 7 bases at V and 0 bases at J, with 11 bases between. The CDR3 runs 14 residues. CDR3 in amino acids: CASIGSPSTDTQYF. The CDR3 DNA is TGTGCCAGCATCGGATCCCCAAGCACAGATACGCAGTATTTT.